The 19 T cell receptor beta chains given below trace back to one sample, sequenced in a study of quantifying T cell responses using KT2 cells. Looking at the study overall: cDNA was made from DNase-treated RNA using alpha and beta constant primers.

The cDNA 3' end received a ligated oligonucleotide with a UMI. The first PCR ran roughly 4 cycles with an equimolar RC1.1 and RC1.2 beta primer mix. TCRdb ran MiXCR on the UMI-ligation and nested PCR reads and lists one entry per CDR3 protein. Of 30,000 or so distinct CDR3 sequences in the sample, 7.3% are singletons; the top ten hold approximately 14%. Material for sequencing was PBMCs spiked with cells of the T cell clone KT2. The receptor source for this set is a human donor.

The chain is built from TRBV2 and TRBJ2-1; no reliable D call. Looked up from germline, CDR1 is SNHLY and CDR2 is FYNNEI. CDR3 length equals 14 residues. Trimming took 8 bases from V and 0 from J, leaving 11 bases between them. The CDR3 DNA reads as TGTGCCAGCCGACCCGCGAGCTCCTACAATGAGCAGTTCTTC. Encoded protein: CASRPASSYNEQFF.

This clonotype was counted at least ten times. The rearrangement links TRBV3-1 to TRBJ1-1; perhaps TRBD1 as D (6 bases). Germline CDR1 reads LGHDT; CDR2 reads YNNKEL (reference sequence). The V gene lost 4 bases and the J gene lost 4 bases, with 25 bases spanning the gap. The length of the CDR3 is 18 residues. CDR3 protein: CASSLRSNGGAPGTEAFF. CDR3 bases: TGTGCCAGCAGCCTCCGAAGTAATGGGGGCGCGCCGGGCACTGAAGCTTTCTTT.

At least ten counts were recorded for this clonotype. The rearrangement joins TRBV27 to TRBJ1-2; the D gene is possibly TRBD1 (5 bases). This CDR3 has 13 residues. Germline CDR1 is MNHEY and CDR2 is SMNVEV (reference sequence). Trimming removed 5 bases from V and 3 bases from J, with 10 bases in between. CDR3 coding DNA: TGTGCCAGCAGTATTACAGGACACTATGGCTACACCTTC. As protein: CASSITGHYGYTF.

This clonotype was observed at least ten times. The chain combines TRBV6-5 with TRBJ1-6; D gene unclear. Germline V CDR1 and CDR2: MNHEY, SVGAGI. Trimming pared 7 bases from V and 7 bases from J, leaving 11 bases between. The CDR3 runs 13 residues. CDR3 sequence reads: CASTMHLNSPLHF. CDR3 in DNA: TGTGCCAGCACCATGCACTTAAATTCACCCCTCCACTTT.

There are many counts of this clonotype. The CDR3 here is CASSPSGDYGYTF. The CDR3 nucleotides read TGTGCCAGCAGTCCCTCAGGGGACTATGGCTACACCTTC. The rearrangement links TRBV6-5 to TRBJ1-2, with D perhaps matching TRBD1 (6 bases). There are 13 residues in the CDR3. V gave up 5 bases and J gave up 3 bases, with 10 bases separating them. Per germline, CDR1 MNHEY and CDR2 SVGAGI.

This clonotype has ten or more counts. This rearrangement joins TRBV11-2 to TRBJ2-3, with TRBD2 identical over 10 bases. The germline V gene has CDR1 SGHAT and CDR2 FQNNGV. The CDR3 extends over 17 amino acids. After removal of 6 bases from V and 0 bases from J, the junction contained 9 bases not matched to a gene. The CDR3 sequence: CASSSTGLAMSTDTQYF. CDR3 DNA: TGTGCCAGCAGTTCAACGGGACTAGCGATGAGCACAGATACGCAGTATTTT.

This clonotype appeared a few times. The chain employs TRBV20-1 and TRBJ2-3; TRBD2 matches 11 bases. After removal of 6 bases from V and 4 bases from J, the junction contained 6 bases not matched to a gene. This CDR3 region has 14 residues. Germline V CDR1 and CDR2: DFQATT, SNEGSKA (reference sequence). The CDR3 DNA sequence: TGCAGTGCGGGTAGCGGGGGGGCATCAGATACGCAGTATTTT. Its translation is CSAGSGGASDTQYF.

This sequence joins TRBV7-2 and TRBJ2-3, with 13 bases lining up with TRBD2. The germline gives CDR1 SGHTA, CDR2 FQGNSA. The CDR3 runs to 19 residues. The trim removed 8 bases at V and 0 bases at J, leaving 14 bases unmatched. In nucleotides, the CDR3 is TGTGCCAGCGGGACGCGTGGACTAGCGGGAGAAAGAAGCACAGATACGCAGTATTTT. The encoded protein is CASGTRGLAGERSTDTQYF.

This clonotype was seen a few times. The chain has TRBV4-2 and TRBJ2-7, with TRBD1 matching 9 bases. CDR3 length: 15 residues. CDR1 is LGHNA and CDR2 is YNFKEQ in the germline V gene. The V gene end was trimmed by 3 bases and the J gene end by 3 bases; junction bases not matched to a gene: 6. The CDR3 DNA is TGTGCCAGCAGCCAGTACAGGGGGCCAAACTACGAGCAGTACTTC. Translated: CASSQYRGPNYEQYF.

This chain uses TRBV6-5 with TRBJ2-2; 9 bases line up with TRBD1. Germline V CDR1 and CDR2: MNHEY, SVGAGI. CDR3 length equals 15 residues. J gave up 4 bases and V 6 bases, and 6 bases lay outside the gene matches. The CDR3, as DNA: TGTGCCAGCAGATACAGGGGGCTGGGCACCGGGGAGCTGTTTTTT. Its translation: CASRYRGLGTGELFF.

This clonotype was observed a handful of times. This rearrangement joins TRBV12-3 or TRBV12-4 to TRBJ1-4; 7 positions agree with TRBD1. V was pared by 3 bases and J by 6 bases, with 4 bases of the junction left unmatched. The CDR3 extends over 14 amino acids. The CDR3 reads CASSFTGVDEKLFF. As DNA, the CDR3 is TGTGCCAGCAGTTTCACAGGGGTGGATGAAAAACTGTTTTTT.

This clonotype is medium-sized within its sample. In DNA form, the CDR3 reads TGTGCCAGCAGTGAAGCTGCCGGGACAGGCTACAATGAGCAGTTCTTC. Residues: CASSEAAGTGYNEQFF. V usage is TRBV6-1 and J usage is TRBJ2-1; 8 bases are a match to TRBD1. V trimming: 0 bases; J trimming: 3 bases; junction bases outside the gene matches: 4. The CDR3 length is 16 residues. The germline V gene encodes CDR1 MNHNS and CDR2 SASEGT.

In this sample, this clonotype turned up a few times. The rearrangement joins TRBV2 to TRBJ2-5; 11 positions agree with TRBD2. Looked up from germline, CDR1 is SNHLY and CDR2 is FYNNEI. The J segment lost 4 bases and the V segment lost 6 bases, leaving 4 bases of the junction unmatched. CDR3 size: 14 residues. The CDR3 DNA sequence: TGTGCCAGCAGCTCACTAGCGGGGGTAGAGACCCAGTACTTC. Amino acid sequence: CASSSLAGVETQYF.

The CDR3 sequence is CASRGTGGNEQFF. Here the CDR3 DNA reads TGTGCCAGCAGGGGGACAGGGGGGAATGAGCAGTTCTTC. The genes are TRBV12-3 or TRBV12-4 and TRBJ2-1; 11 bases agree with TRBD1. CDR3 size: 13 residues. Trimming removed 6 bases from V and 7 bases from J; junction bases left unmatched: 2.

This clonotype came up many times. This chain connects TRBV12-3 or TRBV12-4 to TRBJ2-1, with 14 positions matching TRBD2. The CDR3 consists of 20 residues. The ends lost 5 bases at V and 1 base at J; junction bases unmatched: 13. CDR3 in amino acids: CASSPLPGTSGSGSYNEQFF. CDR3 in DNA: TGTGCCAGCAGTCCCCTCCCCGGGACTAGCGGGAGCGGGTCCTACAATGAGCAGTTCTTC.

This clonotype has only a few counts. This rearrangement joins TRBV3-1 to TRBJ1-3; a weak D match, TRBD1 (6 bases). Per germline, CDR1 LGHDT and CDR2 YNNKEL (reference sequence). The CDR3 totals 14 residues. Trimming shortened V by 3 bases and J by 3 bases, and 9 bases separated the two germline ends. The CDR3 DNA is TGTGCCAGCAGCCAGGGGGCTGATGGAAACACCATATATTTT. Its translation is CASSQGADGNTIYF.

V usage is TRBV6-6 and J usage is TRBJ1-2; D not resolved. Germline V gene data show CDR1 as MNHNY and CDR2 as SVGAGI (reference sequence). This CDR3 spans 17 amino acids. Trimming pared 0 bases from V and 0 bases from J, leaving 14 bases between. The CDR3 DNA reads TGTGCCAGCAGTTACTCCGTCCAAGAGGACTCTAACTATGGCTACACCTTC. As protein: CASSYSVQEDSNYGYTF.

The genes are TRBV6-1 and TRBJ2-1; possibly TRBD1 or TRBD2 for D (5 bases each). CDR3 length equals 15 residues. V was clipped by 7 bases and J by 0 bases, with 13 bases between them. Germline loops: CDR1 MNHNS, CDR2 SASEGT. CDR3 DNA: TGTGCCAGCAACCCGGGGCCGAGCTCCTACAATGAGCAGTTCTTC. Its protein product is CASNPGPSSYNEQFF.

This clonotype was counted many times. In DNA form, the CDR3 reads TGTGCCAGCACGAATACTTGGACTGCGAACACTGAAGCTTTCTTT. Its protein is CASTNTWTANTEAFF. The chain has TRBV6-2 or TRBV6-3 and TRBJ1-1; D not certain. Germline V gene data show CDR1 as MNHEY and CDR2 as SVGEGT. The germline V and J ends were trimmed by 7 bases and 1 base, with 16 bases remaining between them. The CDR3 spans 15 residues.